The 26 T cell receptor beta chains below come from one sample, sequenced in a study of shared clonotypes between healthy human individuals. TCRdb's table, derived via immunoSEQ multiplex PCR, lists solely in-frame clones and lacks some. The table records approximately 640,000 clones, 90% of them present only once. The sample comprised memory CD8+ T cells from PBMCs. Specified subset: CD45RO+ cells pooled with CCR7-negative TemRA cells. These receptors all come from a man aged 18 to 30 in good health. Some clones in this sample may be carry-over from other donors' samples.

V usage is TRBV14 and J usage is TRBJ2-1; D ambiguous. This CDR3 contains 12 residues. Germline CDR1 reads SGHDN; CDR2 reads FVKESK. Trimming removed 3 bases from V and 7 bases from J, with 7 bases in between. The CDR3 sequence: CASSQAKNEQFF. CDR3 coding DNA: TGTGCCAGCAGCCAGGCCAAAAATGAGCAGTTCTTC.

Notes on this clone: Other DNA sequences within the sample encode an identical CDR3. The chain combines TRBV5-1 with TRBJ2-7, with D possibly being TRBD1 or TRBD2 (5 bases each). With 4 bases removed from V and 3 bases from J, the gap between germline ends came to 8 bases. This CDR3 comprises 12 residues. Germline V gene lookup returns CDR1 SGHRS and CDR2 YFSETQ. The DNA of the CDR3 is TGCGCCAGCAGCCCGAGGGGCTACGAGCAGTACTTC. Translating gives CASSPRGYEQYF.

The gene calls are TRBV19 and TRBJ2-2, with D possibly TRBD1 on 6 matching bases. Trimming left V 5 bases short and J 2 bases short, with 12 bases between. This CDR3 contains 15 residues. Germline loops: CDR1 LNHDA, CDR2 SQIVND (reference sequence). The CDR3 bases are TGTGCCAGTAGTGACCGGACAGACAACACCGGGGAGCTGTTTTTT. Translation: CASSDRTDNTGELFF.

The chain carries TRBV4-1 and TRBJ1-2; 9 nucleotides match TRBD1. The V and J ends lost 1 base and 4 bases, in that order; junction bases with no gene match: 4. This CDR3 is 15 amino acids long. CDR1 is MGHRA, CDR2 YSYEKL, per germline. The CDR3 DNA reads as TGCGCCAGCAGCCAAGTAAGGACAGGGGTCTATGGCTACACCTTC. Translation: CASSQVRTGVYGYTF.

The genes are TRBV30 and TRBJ2-3, with D possibly being TRBD1 (5 bases). Germline V gives CDR1 GTSNPN, CDR2 SVGIG (reference sequence). The V end lost 1 base, the J end lost 2 bases, and 10 bases lay between the germline ends. This CDR3 is 14 amino acids long. As DNA, the CDR3 is TGTGCCTGGAGTGCGGACATTTACACAGATACGCAGTATTTT. Protein product: CAWSADIYTDTQYF.

The chain carries TRBV7-9 and TRBJ1-5; the match to TRBD1 covers 9 bases. The germline V gene encodes CDR1 SEHNR and CDR2 FQNEAQ (reference sequence). Trimming took 3 bases from V and 4 from J; bases not matched to a gene: 4. The CDR3 totals 15 residues. CDR3 amino acids: CASSLGQGINQPQHF. CDR3 sequence (DNA): TGTGCCAGCAGCTTGGGACAGGGAATAAATCAGCCCCAGCATTTT.

This chain uses TRBV2 with TRBJ2-7; D is perhaps TRBD2 (6 bases). The germline V gene has CDR1 SNHLY and CDR2 FYNNEI. The CDR3 consists of 13 residues. With 11 bases removed from V and 4 bases from J, the gap between germline ends came to 18 bases. For the CDR3, the DNA is TGTGCCGGGGGAAACGGGAGACAATACGAGCAGTACTTC. Translation gives CAGGNGRQYEQYF. Full variable domain (remainder filled in from reference TRBV2 and TRBJ2-7): EPEVTQTPSHQVTQMGQEVILRCVPISNHLYFYWYRQILGQKVEFLVSFYNNEISEKSEIFDDQFSVERPDGSNFTLKIRSTKLEDSAMYFCAGGNGRQYEQYFGPGTRLTVT.

J is TRBJ2-2 and V is TRBV28; perhaps TRBD1 as D (5 bases). V lost 4 bases and J lost 1, with 13 bases in between. The CDR3 loop spans 16 amino acids. CDR1 and CDR2 (germline): MDHEN, SYDVKM. CDR3 protein: CASSSIGAWNTGELFF. For the CDR3, the DNA is TGTGCCAGCAGTTCAATAGGGGCCTGGAACACCGGGGAGCTGTTTTTT.

CDR3: CASSEDRGLGPYEQYF. CDR3 DNA sequence: TGCGCCAGCAGTGAAGACCGGGGTTTGGGTCCCTACGAGCAGTACTTC. The J gene is TRBJ2-7, the V gene TRBV10-1; a possible D gene is TRBD2 (5 bases). Trimming pared 3 bases from V and 2 bases from J, leaving 17 bases between. CDR3 length: 16 amino acids. Per the germline V gene, CDR1 is WNHNN and CDR2 is SYGVQD (reference sequence).

The chain employs TRBV19 and TRBJ2-7, with D uncertain. The CDR3 covers 13 residues. Germline CDR1 reads LNHDA; CDR2 reads SQIVND (reference sequence). V was trimmed by 8 bases and J by 4 bases, leaving 15 bases between them. The CDR3 region is CASAGLHGYEQYF. The CDR3 nucleotides read TGTGCCAGTGCCGGCCTTCATGGGTACGAGCAGTACTTC.

V is TRBV6-1 and J is TRBJ2-7; D possibly uses TRBD1 or TRBD2 (5 bases each). V dropped 5 bases and J dropped 4 bases, with 21 bases sitting between them. The germline V gene encodes CDR1 MNHNS and CDR2 SASEGT. The CDR3 loop spans 16 amino acids. CDR3 coding DNA: TGTGCCAGCAGTAAAGGCTCGTCCCGGGACGGTTACGAGCAGTACTTC. This sequence encodes CASSKGSSRDGYEQYF.

This chain links TRBV9 with TRBJ2-5; D remains unclear. The CDR3 covers 14 residues. V gave up 0 bases and J gave up 5 bases, with 11 bases separating them. The germline gives CDR1 SGDLS, CDR2 YYNGEE. CDR3 region: CASSVESTSETQYF. The CDR3 region has the DNA TGTGCCAGCAGCGTAGAGAGCACGTCGGAGACCCAGTACTTC.

The chain employs TRBV27 and TRBJ2-7; D not certain. In germline, CDR1 is MNHEY, CDR2 SMNVEV (reference sequence). The CDR3 consists of 15 residues. Trimming took off 7 bases at V and 3 bases at J, with 19 bases between the two ends. The CDR3 loop is CASTKLPDGYYEQYF. DNA of the CDR3: TGTGCCAGCACAAAACTTCCGGACGGCTACTACGAGCAGTACTTC.

The genes are TRBV27 and TRBJ1-5; D possibly corresponds to TRBD1 (6 bases). The CDR3 consists of 13 residues. The germline V gene has CDR1 MNHEY and CDR2 SMNVEV (reference sequence). Trimming cost V 2 bases and J 7 bases, with 9 bases left between them. The CDR3 sequence: CASSLGGWQPQHF. DNA for the CDR3: TGTGCCAGCAGTTTAGGGGGCTGGCAGCCCCAGCATTTT.

V and J are TRBV11-1 and TRBJ1-1; the D is unclear. From germline, CDR1 is SGHAT and CDR2 FQDESV (reference sequence). CDR3 length equals 10 residues. V was trimmed by 5 bases and J by 7 bases, leaving 5 bases between them. CDR3 region: CASSTLEAFF. CDR3 sequence (DNA): TGTGCCAGCAGCACCCTTGAAGCTTTCTTT.

This clone was counted a single time. The chain joins TRBV15 to TRBJ2-7; 7 nucleotides match TRBD1. Germline-derived CDR1 and CDR2 are LNHNV and YYDKDF (reference sequence). Trimming took 1 base from V and 2 from J; bases not matched to a gene: 5. The length of the CDR3 is 15 residues. The CDR3 sequence is CATSRGDSSAYEQYF. CDR3 DNA: TGTGCCACCAGCAGAGGGGACAGTTCTGCCTACGAGCAGTACTTC.

The J gene is TRBJ2-2, the V gene TRBV11-3; no firm D call. The germline gives CDR1 SGHNT, CDR2 YENEEA. The CDR3 totals 14 residues. V was cut by 3 bases and J by 2 bases, with 7 bases left in between. CDR3 protein: CASSFSVNTGELFF. The CDR3 region has the DNA TGTGCCAGCAGCTTCTCTGTTAACACCGGGGAGCTGTTTTTT.

V usage is TRBV7-6 and J usage is TRBJ1-3; D is possibly TRBD1 (5 bases). Trimming cost V 2 bases and J 3 bases, with 11 bases left between them. The CDR3 runs to 15 residues. From germline, CDR1 is SGHVS and CDR2 FNYEAQ. The CDR3, as DNA: TGTGCCAGCAGCTTAACGGGGACCGGTGGAAACACCATATATTTT. The encoded protein is CASSLTGTGGNTIYF. The variable domain in full, with the rest retrieved from reference TRBV7-6 and TRBJ1-3, is GAGVSQSPRYKVTKRGQDVALRCDPISGHVSLYWYRQALGQGPEFLTYFNYEAQQDKSGLPNDRFSAERPEGSISTLTIQRTEQRDSAMYRCASSLTGTGGNTIYFGEGSWLTVV.

The rearrangement joins TRBV28 to TRBJ2-5; 7 nucleotides agree with TRBD1. The V and J ends lost 6 bases and 3 bases, in that order; junction bases with no gene match: 4. The CDR3 extends over 13 amino acids. CDR1 is MDHEN, CDR2 SYDVKM, per germline. The CDR3 sequence: CASRIQGEETQYF. The DNA for the CDR3 is TGTGCCAGCAGGATCCAGGGGGAAGAGACCCAGTACTTC.

The rearrangement joins TRBV15 to TRBJ1-4; TRBD1 matches at 7 bases. Germline V gives CDR1 LNHNV, CDR2 YYDKDF (reference sequence). The CDR3 is 15 residues long. V lost 1 base and J lost 6; bases outside the gene matches: 5. The CDR3 sequence: CATSRGQGGDEKLFF. The CDR3 DNA follows: TGTGCCACCAGCAGAGGACAGGGAGGTGATGAAAAACTGTTTTTT.

The V gene is TRBV30, the J gene TRBJ2-1, with D unclear. The germline V gene has CDR1 GTSNPN and CDR2 SVGIG (reference sequence). The CDR3 totals 12 residues. Deletions cut 2 bases from V and 9 bases from J, with 11 bases between. Here the CDR3 DNA reads TGTGCCTGGAGTTTTGACTCGGGTGAGCAGTTCTTC. It specifies CAWSFDSGEQFF.

This clone was counted once. The chain recombines TRBV11-2 with TRBJ2-2; perhaps D is TRBD1 or TRBD2 (5 bases each). Trimming cost V 5 bases and J 4 bases, with 17 bases left between them. Germline V lookup: CDR1 SGHAT, CDR2 FQNNGV. The CDR3 runs to 16 residues. The CDR3 loop reads CASSPWGIFGTGELFF. The CDR3 region has the DNA TGTGCCAGCAGCCCTTGGGGGATTTTTGGCACCGGGGAGCTGTTTTTT.

This clone was seen only a few times. This chain connects TRBV2 to TRBJ2-7; TRBD2 aligns across 8 bases. The V segment lost 4 bases and the J segment 4 bases; nucleotides outside the gene matches: 6. CDR1 is SNHLY, CDR2 FYNNEI, per germline. The CDR3 length is 14 residues. The CDR3 loop reads CASSGKREGYEQYF. CDR3 in DNA: TGTGCCAGCAGTGGAAAACGGGAGGGGTACGAGCAGTACTTC.

The chain has TRBV27 and TRBJ2-7; D is unclear. The CDR3 covers 14 residues. The V and J ends lost 3 bases and 3 bases respectively, with 12 bases between them. CDR1 is MNHEY and CDR2 is SMNVEV in the germline V gene (reference sequence). The CDR3: CASSFPNRIYEQYF. The CDR3 DNA follows: TGTGCCAGCAGTTTTCCCAACAGAATCTACGAGCAGTACTTC.

V and J are TRBV6-5 and TRBJ1-5; D is ambiguous. This CDR3 region has 15 residues. Germline-derived CDR1 and CDR2 are MNHEY and SVGAGI. Trimming stripped 7 bases from V and 0 bases from J, with 13 bases between. The CDR3 sequence is CASTQSAYSNQPQHF. The CDR3 DNA reads TGTGCCAGCACCCAGTCAGCTTATAGCAATCAGCCCCAGCATTTT.

The chain recombines TRBV30 with TRBJ2-7, with a possible D match to TRBD1 (6 bases). V lost 2 bases to trimming and J lost 7 bases, with 12 bases between them. Germline CDR1 and CDR2: GTSNPN and SVGIG (reference sequence). CDR3 size: 12 residues. This chain's CDR3 is CAWSKTGLEQYF. Here the CDR3 DNA reads TGTGCCTGGAGTAAAACAGGGCTTGAGCAGTACTTC.